The rows below give T cell receptor beta chains drawn from one sample of a study of shared clonotypes between healthy human individuals. Sequencing used immunoSEQ multiplex PCR; TCRdb keeps in-frame clones, though not all of them. This repertoire shows about 870,000 clones, over 90% found once; its top ten account for approximately 25%. The sample comprised naive CD8+ T cells sorted from blood. The source is a man aged 25 to 40 in good health. CDR3s include the opening cysteine and the closing phenylalanine or tryptophan. The D gene is left open where the match is weak. Size values are once, few and many counts, or a class for expanded clones, and some rows have none.

TRBV4-3	NA	NA	TRBJ2-7	CASSPAVRGYEQYF	TGCGCCAGCAGCCCGGCGGTACGGGGTTACGAGCAGTACTTC
TRBV6-6	NA	NA	TRBJ2-1	CASSSTEQFF	TGTGCCAGCAGTTCCACTGAGCAGTTCTTC
TRBV4-1	NA	TRBD2	TRBJ2-1	CASSQDELADSYNEQFF	TGCGCCAGCAGCCAAGACGAACTAGCGGACTCCTACAATGAGCAGTTCTTC
TRBV6-5	NA	NA	TRBJ2-3	CASSLGGLSTDTQYF	TGTGCCAGCAGCCTGGGGGGTTTGAGCACAGATACGCAGTATTTT
TRBV10-3	NA	NA	TRBJ2-5	CAISELGALEETQYF	TGTGCCATCAGTGAGTTGGGCGCCTTAGAGGAGACCCAGTACTTC
TRBV27	NA	TRBD2	TRBJ2-5	CASSPRLAGDLETQYF	TGTGCCAGCAGTCCAAGACTAGCGGGAGACTTGGAGACCCAGTACTTC
TRBV28	NA	NA	TRBJ2-7	CASRERDVGQYEQYF	TGTGCCAGCAGAGAACGGGACGTTGGACAGTACGAGCAGTACTTC
TRBV6-4	NA	NA	TRBJ2-7	CASSQQGKVEQYF	TGTGCCAGCAGTCAACAGGGAAAGGTTGAGCAGTACTTC
TRBV9	once	NA	TRBJ2-1	CASTHEPAANEQFF	TGTGCCAGCACCCACGAGCCAGCGGCCAATGAGCAGTTCTTC
TRBV10-1	NA	TRBD1	TRBJ2-7	CASSDGTGAYEQYF	TGCGCCAGCAGTGATGGGACAGGAGCCTACGAGCAGTACTTC
TRBV15	NA	TRBD1	TRBJ1-1	CATSRDRGTGDTEAFF	TGTGCCACCAGCAGAGATAGAGGGACAGGGGACACTGAAGCTTTCTTT
TRBV28	NA	TRBD1	TRBJ1-3	CASRGQGSGDGNTIYF	TGTGCCAGCAGAGGACAGGGGTCGGGCGATGGAAACACCATATATTTT
TRBV29-1	NA	TRBD1	TRBJ2-6	CSVTDRDPSGANVLTF	TGCAGCGTTACGGACAGGGACCCTTCTGGGGCCAACGTCCTGACTTTC
TRBV29-1	NA	TRBD1	TRBJ1-2	CSVGPIPGTGGFGYTF	TGCAGCGTTGGGCCTATCCCCGGGACAGGGGGATTTGGCTACACCTTC
TRBV7-9	NA	NA	TRBJ2-2	CASREPPDGGELFF	TGTGCCAGCCGGGAGCCCCCTGATGGCGGGGAGCTGTTTTTT
TRBV6-4	NA	TRBD2	TRBJ2-1	CASSSGGNEQFF	TGTGCCAGCAGTAGCGGGGGCAATGAGCAGTTCTTC
TRBV7-9	NA	NA	TRBJ1-4	CASSQGGNEKLFF	TGTGCCAGCAGCCAGGGTGGAAATGAAAAACTGTTTTTT
TRBV18	NA	NA	TRBJ2-1	CASSPRQGLDNEQFF	TGTGCCAGCTCACCTCGGCAGGGACTTGACAATGAGCAGTTCTTC
TRBV11-2	NA	NA	TRBJ2-3	CASSLLAYTDTQYF	TGTGCCAGCAGCTTACTAGCGTACACAGATACGCAGTATTTT
TRBV28	NA	TRBD1	TRBJ1-2	CASSPQGGLLDGYTF	TGTGCCAGCAGTCCCCAGGGGGGGCTCCTGGATGGCTACACCTTC
TRBV7-9	NA	NA	TRBJ1-3	CASSLGPGNTIYF	TGTGCCAGTAGTTTGGGGCCCGGAAACACCATATATTTT
TRBV28	NA	NA	TRBJ2-2	CASSSWNISGVANTGELFF	TGTGCCAGCAGTTCCTGGAATATCTCAGGGGTCGCGAACACCGGGGAGCTGTTTTTT
TRBV19	NA	TRBD1	TRBJ2-7	CASSVRQGYEQYF	TGTGCCAGTAGTGTCCGACAGGGCTACGAGCAGTACTTC
TRBV28	NA	NA	TRBJ2-6	CASSLVGGANVLTF	TGTGCCAGCAGTTTAGTCGGTGGGGCCAACGTCCTGACTTTC
TRBV5-1	NA	NA	TRBJ1-1	CASSLAGGDTEAFF	TGCGCCAGCAGCTTAGCCGGAGGGGACACTGAAGCTTTCTTT
TRBV5-1	NA	NA	TRBJ2-5	CASSLSGLDVQETQYF	TGCGCCAGCAGCTTGTCAGGGCTGGACGTGCAAGAGACCCAGTACTTC
TRBV7-3	NA	NA	TRBJ2-3	CASTLNGERTDTQYF	TGTGCCAGCACCCTAAATGGAGAACGCACAGATACGCAGTATTTT
TRBV29-1	NA	NA	TRBJ1-1	CSVEGRVNTEAFF	TGCAGCGTTGAAGGCAGGGTGAACACTGAAGCTTTCTTT
TRBV5-6	once	TRBD1	TRBJ1-3	CASSWDRDGNTIYF	TGTGCCAGCAGCTGGGACAGGGATGGAAACACCATATATTTT
TRBV28	NA	TRBD2	TRBJ2-2	CASTRGGLKPGLGSDTGELFF	TGTGCCAGCACCCGGGGGGGGCTCAAACCGGGACTAGGTTCCGACACCGGGGAGCTGTTTTTT
TRBV29-1	NA	TRBD1	TRBJ2-7	CSVPGQGWDEQYF	TGCAGCGTCCCGGGACAGGGGTGGGACGAGCAGTACTTC
TRBV6-6	NA	NA	TRBJ2-1	CASILSFGASYNEQFF	TGTGCCAGCATCTTATCGTTTGGAGCTTCCTACAATGAGCAGTTCTTC
TRBV29-1	NA	TRBD2	TRBJ2-7	CSVAGTSGRSDEQYF	TGCAGCGTGGCCGGGACTAGCGGGAGATCAGACGAGCAGTACTTC
TRBV5-1	NA	TRBD2	TRBJ2-7	CASSSSGNPVYEQYF	TGCGCCAGCAGCTCCAGCGGGAACCCAGTCTACGAGCAGTACTTC
TRBV6-5	NA	TRBD1	TRBJ2-1	CASQGQANNEQFF	TGTGCCAGCCAGGGACAGGCCAACAATGAGCAGTTCTTC
TRBV5-4	NA	NA	TRBJ2-3	CASSLDASWGAGTDTQYF	TGTGCCAGCAGCTTGGATGCGAGTTGGGGGGCCGGCACAGATACGCAGTATTTT
TRBV2	NA	NA	TRBJ2-1	CASSESGLTYNEQFF	TGTGCCAGCAGTGAGTCCGGTTTAACCTACAATGAGCAGTTCTTC
TRBV5-5	NA	NA	TRBJ2-3	CASSAYLAGSDTQYF	TGTGCCAGCAGCGCCTACCTTGCGGGGTCAGATACGCAGTATTTT
TRBV6-6	NA	NA	TRBJ2-7	CASSLDLTYEQYF	TGTGCCAGCAGTTTGGACCTGACCTACGAGCAGTACTTC
TRBV7-6	NA	NA	TRBJ2-1	CASSSWDNEQFF	TGTGCCAGCAGCTCCTGGGACAATGAGCAGTTCTTC
TRBV27	NA	NA	TRBJ2-1	CASSYQGRGDDEQFF	TGTGCCAGCAGTTACCAGGGGCGCGGTGACGATGAGCAGTTCTTC
TRBV27	NA	NA	TRBJ2-3	CASRPLRDSRVDTQYF	TGTGCCAGCAGACCCCTACGGGACTCTCGGGTGGATACGCAGTATTTT
TRBV30	NA	NA	TRBJ1-4	CAWSVLARGGGEKLFF	TGTGCCTGGAGTGTACTAGCACGGGGAGGAGGGGAAAAACTGTTTTTT
TRBV6-1	NA	NA	TRBJ1-5	CASSERAWQPQHF	TGTGCCAGCAGTGAAAGGGCATGGCAGCCCCAGCATTTT
TRBV5-1	NA	NA	TRBJ2-1	CASSLEARHEQFF	TGCGCCAGCAGCTTGGAGGCGCGCCATGAGCAGTTCTTC
TRBV6-9	NA	TRBD1	TRBJ2-5	CASTWDRGQETQYF	TGTGCCAGTACTTGGGACAGGGGGCAAGAGACCCAGTACTTC
TRBV7-9	NA	TRBD2	TRBJ2-1	CASSSTSGSMNEQFF	TGTGCCAGCAGCTCTACTAGCGGGAGTATGAATGAGCAGTTCTTC
TRBV7-9	NA	NA	TRBJ2-1	CASSLSRGAYNEQFF	TGTGCCAGCAGCTTGTCCAGGGGAGCCTACAATGAGCAGTTCTTC
TRBV5-5	NA	TRBD1	TRBJ2-5	CASSFGPGGLETQYF	TGTGCCAGCAGCTTTGGTCCAGGGGGCTTGGAGACCCAGTACTTC
TRBV25-1	once	NA	TRBJ1-4	CASSEFVGATNEKLFF	TGTGCCAGCAGTGAATTTGTAGGGGCAACTAATGAAAAACTGTTTTTT
TRBV7-2	NA	NA	TRBJ2-1	CASSLAPDEQFF	TGTGCCAGCAGCTTAGCACCAGATGAGCAGTTCTTC
TRBV27	NA	TRBD1	TRBJ2-7	CASSFGQGPYEQYF	TGTGCCAGCAGTTTCGGACAGGGGCCCTACGAGCAGTACTTC
TRBV13	NA	NA	TRBJ2-2	CASSPSLVRLGTGELFF	TGTGCCAGCAGCCCGTCACTCGTTCGGCTTGGCACCGGGGAGCTGTTTTTT